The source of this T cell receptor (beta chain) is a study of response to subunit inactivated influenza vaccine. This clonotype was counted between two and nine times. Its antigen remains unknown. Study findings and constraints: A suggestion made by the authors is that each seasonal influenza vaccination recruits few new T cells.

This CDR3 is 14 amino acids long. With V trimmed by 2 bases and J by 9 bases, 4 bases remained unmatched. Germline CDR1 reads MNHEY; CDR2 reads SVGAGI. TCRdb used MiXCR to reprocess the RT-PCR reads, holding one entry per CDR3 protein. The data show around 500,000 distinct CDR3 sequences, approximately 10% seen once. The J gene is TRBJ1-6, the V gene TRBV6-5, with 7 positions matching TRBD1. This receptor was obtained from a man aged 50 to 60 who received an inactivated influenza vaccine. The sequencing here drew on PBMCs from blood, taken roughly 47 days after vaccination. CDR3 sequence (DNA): TGTGCCAGCAGTTACGGACAGGAGTTTTCACCCCTCCACTTT. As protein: CASSYGQEFSPLHF.